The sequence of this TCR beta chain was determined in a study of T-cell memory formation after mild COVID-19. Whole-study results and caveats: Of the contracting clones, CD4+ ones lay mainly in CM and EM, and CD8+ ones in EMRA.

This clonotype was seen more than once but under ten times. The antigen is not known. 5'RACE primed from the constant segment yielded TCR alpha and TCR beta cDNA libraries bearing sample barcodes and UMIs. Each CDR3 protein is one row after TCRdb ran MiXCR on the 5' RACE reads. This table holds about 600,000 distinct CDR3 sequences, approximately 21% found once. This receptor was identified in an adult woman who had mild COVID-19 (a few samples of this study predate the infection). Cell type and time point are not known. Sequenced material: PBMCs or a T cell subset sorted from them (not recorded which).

CDR3 sequence reads: CASSEAWTATDTQYF. The DNA of the CDR3 is TGTGCCAGCAGTGAAGCCTGGACAGCCACAGATACGCAGTATTTT. The chain uses TRBV6-1 and TRBJ2-3, with D possibly being TRBD1 (6 bases). Trimming shortened V by 0 bases and J by 2 bases, and 9 bases separated the two germline ends. In germline, CDR1 is MNHNS, CDR2 SASEGT. This CDR3 is built from 15 residues.